The subject of this entry is one T cell receptor beta chain. The source of the sample is a study of T cell changes during pregnancy in multiple sclerosis. There are 19 residues in the CDR3. Germline V gene lookup returns CDR1 MDHEN and CDR2 SYDVKM. The V gene end was trimmed by 4 bases and the J gene end by 7 bases; junction bases not matched to a gene: 19. The protocol was immunoSEQ multiplex PCR, while the TCRdb copy is restricted to in-frame clones and leaves out a portion. In the table there are about 15,000 clones, 95% to 96% of which are singletons. The sequence was collected from a female donor with multiple sclerosis, enrolled in a pregnancy study. This sequence joins TRBV28 and TRBJ1-5; 10 bases are a match to TRBD1. This material consisted of peripheral blood, taken in the third trimester of pregnancy. CDR3 sequence (DNA): TGTGCCAGCAGTTCTCCGACCGGGGACAGGGGAACAGTAAAACAGCCCCAGCATTTT. Residues: CASSSPTGDRGTVKQPQHF.